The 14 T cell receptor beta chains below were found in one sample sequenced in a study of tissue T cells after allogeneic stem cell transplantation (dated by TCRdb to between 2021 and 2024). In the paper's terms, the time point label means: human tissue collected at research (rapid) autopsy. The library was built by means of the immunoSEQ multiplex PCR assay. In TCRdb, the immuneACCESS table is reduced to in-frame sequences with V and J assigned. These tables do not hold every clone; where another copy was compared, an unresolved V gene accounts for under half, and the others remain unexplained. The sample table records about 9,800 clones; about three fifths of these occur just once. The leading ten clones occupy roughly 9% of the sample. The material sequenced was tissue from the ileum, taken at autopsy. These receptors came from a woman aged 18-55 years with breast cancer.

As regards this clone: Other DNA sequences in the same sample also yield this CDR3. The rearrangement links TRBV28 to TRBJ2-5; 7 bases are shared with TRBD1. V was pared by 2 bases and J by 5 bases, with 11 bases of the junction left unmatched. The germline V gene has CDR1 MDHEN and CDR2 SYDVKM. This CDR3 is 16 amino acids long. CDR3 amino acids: CASSLLGGEGRETQYF. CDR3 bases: TGTGCCAGCAGTTTACTAGGGGGCGAGGGTCGGGAGACCCAGTACTTC.

The CDR3: CASSYSGGRAGNEQFF. CDR3 in DNA: TGTGCCAGCAGTTACTCGGGCGGGAGGGCCGGCAATGAGCAGTTCTTC. The chain links TRBV6-2 or TRBV6-3 to TRBJ2-1; TRBD2 aligns across 9 bases. CDR1 is MNHEY and CDR2 is SVGEGT in the germline V gene. V was clipped by 0 bases and J by 6 bases; unmatched bases: 6. There are 16 residues in the CDR3.

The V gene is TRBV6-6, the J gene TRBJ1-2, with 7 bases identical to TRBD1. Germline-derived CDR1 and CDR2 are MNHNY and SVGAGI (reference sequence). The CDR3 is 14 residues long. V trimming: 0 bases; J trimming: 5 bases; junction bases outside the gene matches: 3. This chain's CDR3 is CASSYSKGQYGYTF. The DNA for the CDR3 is TGTGCCAGCAGTTACTCCAAGGGACAGTATGGCTACACCTTC.

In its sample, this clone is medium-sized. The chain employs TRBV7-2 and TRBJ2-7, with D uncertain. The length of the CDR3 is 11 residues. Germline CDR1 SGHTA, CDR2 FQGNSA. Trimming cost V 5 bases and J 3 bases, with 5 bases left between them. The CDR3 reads CASSPYYEQYF. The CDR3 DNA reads TGTGCCAGCAGCCCCTACTACGAGCAGTACTTC. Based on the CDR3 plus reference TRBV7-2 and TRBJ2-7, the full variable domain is GAGVSQSPSNKVTEKGKDVELRCDPISGHTALYWYRQSLGQGLEFLIYFQGNSAPDKSGLPSDRFSAERTGGSVSTLTIQRTQQEDSAVYLCASSPYYEQYFGPGTRLTVT.

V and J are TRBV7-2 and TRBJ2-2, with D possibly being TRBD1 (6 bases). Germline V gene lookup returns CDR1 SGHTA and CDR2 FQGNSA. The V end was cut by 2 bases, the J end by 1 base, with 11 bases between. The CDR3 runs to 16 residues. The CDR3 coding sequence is TGTGCCAGCAGCTTAACAGGGCACCAGAACACCGGGGAGCTGTTTTTT. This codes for CASSLTGHQNTGELFF.

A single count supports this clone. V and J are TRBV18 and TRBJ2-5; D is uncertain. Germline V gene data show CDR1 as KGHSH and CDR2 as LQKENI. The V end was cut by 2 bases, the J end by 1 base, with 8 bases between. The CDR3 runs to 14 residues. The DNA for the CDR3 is TGTGCCAGCTCACCAACTCGACGCCAAGAGACCCAGTACTTC. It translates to CASSPTRRQETQYF.

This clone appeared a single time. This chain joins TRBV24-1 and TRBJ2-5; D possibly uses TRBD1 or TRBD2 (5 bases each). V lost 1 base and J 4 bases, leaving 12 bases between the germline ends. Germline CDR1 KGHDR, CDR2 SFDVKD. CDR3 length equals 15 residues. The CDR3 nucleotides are TGTGCCACCAGTGATTTCTTGAGGGGCGGAGAGACCCAGTACTTC. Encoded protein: CATSDFLRGGETQYF.

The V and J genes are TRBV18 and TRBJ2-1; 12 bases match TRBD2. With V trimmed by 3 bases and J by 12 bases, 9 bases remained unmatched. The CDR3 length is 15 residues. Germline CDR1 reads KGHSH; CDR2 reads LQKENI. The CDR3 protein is CASSPATSGGRGQFF. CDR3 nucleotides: TGTGCCAGCTCACCCGCGACTAGCGGGGGCCGGGGGCAGTTCTTC.

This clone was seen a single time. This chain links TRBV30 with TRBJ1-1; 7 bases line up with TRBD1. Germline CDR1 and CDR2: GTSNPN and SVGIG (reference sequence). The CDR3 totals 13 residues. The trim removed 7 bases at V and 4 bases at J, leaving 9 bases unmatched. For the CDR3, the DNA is TGTGCCTTAAACAGGGGAAGGATCACTGAAGCTTTCTTT. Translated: CALNRGRITEAFF.

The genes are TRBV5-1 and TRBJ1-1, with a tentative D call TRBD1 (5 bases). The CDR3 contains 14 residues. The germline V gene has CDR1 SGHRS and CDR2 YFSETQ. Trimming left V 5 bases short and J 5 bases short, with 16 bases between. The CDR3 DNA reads TGCGCCAGCAGGGACAAAGGTTTGGGAACTGAAGCTTTCTTT. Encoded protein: CASRDKGLGTEAFF.

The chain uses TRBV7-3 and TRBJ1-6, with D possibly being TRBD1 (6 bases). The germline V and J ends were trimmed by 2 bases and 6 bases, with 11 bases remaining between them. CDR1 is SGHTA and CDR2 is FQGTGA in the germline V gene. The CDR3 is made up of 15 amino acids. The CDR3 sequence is CASSLEGGFNSPLHF. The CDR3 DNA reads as TGTGCCAGCAGCTTAGAGGGGGGTTTTAATTCACCCCTCCACTTT.

In nucleotides, the CDR3 is TGTGCCAGCAGCCGGGGGAGCACAGATACGCAGTATTTT. This translates into CASSRGSTDTQYF. V is TRBV9 and J is TRBJ2-3; D is possibly TRBD2 (6 bases). This CDR3 comprises 13 residues. V was clipped by 4 bases and J by 0 bases, with 6 bases between them. The germline V gene has CDR1 SGDLS and CDR2 YYNGEE. Full variable domain (missing parts from reference TRBV9 and TRBJ2-3): DSGVTQTPKHLITATGQRVTLRCSPRSGDLSVYWYQQSLDQGLQFLIQYYNGEERAKGNILERFSAQQFPDLHSELNLSSLELGDSALYFCASSRGSTDTQYFGPGTRLTVL.

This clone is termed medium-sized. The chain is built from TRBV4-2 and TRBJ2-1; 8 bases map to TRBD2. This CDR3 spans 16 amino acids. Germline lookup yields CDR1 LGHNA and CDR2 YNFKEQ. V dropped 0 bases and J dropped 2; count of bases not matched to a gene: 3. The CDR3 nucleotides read TGTGCCAGCAGCCAAGAACAAGCGGGAGCCTACAATGAGCAGTTCTTC. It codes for CASSQEQAGAYNEQFF.

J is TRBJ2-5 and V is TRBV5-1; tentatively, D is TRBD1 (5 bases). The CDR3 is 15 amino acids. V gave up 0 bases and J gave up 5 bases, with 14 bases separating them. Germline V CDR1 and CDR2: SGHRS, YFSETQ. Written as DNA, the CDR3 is TGCGCCAGCAGCTTGGGGGTATGGGGCCGGGAGACCCAGTACTTC. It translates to CASSLGVWGRETQYF.